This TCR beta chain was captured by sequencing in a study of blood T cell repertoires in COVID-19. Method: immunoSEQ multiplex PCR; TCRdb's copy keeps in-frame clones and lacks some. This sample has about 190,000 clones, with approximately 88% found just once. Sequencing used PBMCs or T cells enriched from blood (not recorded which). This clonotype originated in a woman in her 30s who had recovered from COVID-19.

DNA for the CDR3: TGTGCCAGCAGCCAATCGAATGCAGGGGGATTGGTTGGAGAGACCCAGTACTTC. Translated: CASSQSNAGGLVGETQYF. This chain joins TRBV3-1 (or the pseudogene TRBV3-2) and TRBJ2-5; 7 bases agree with TRBD1. CDR1 and CDR2 from the germline V gene are LGHDT and YNNKEL (reference sequence). Germline trimming cut 2 bases from V and 4 bases from J; bases unmatched to any gene: 16. CDR3 size: 18 residues.